These T cell receptor beta chains were read from a single sample in a study of OX40 agonist ivuxolimab in advanced cancers. The repertoire was sequenced with immunoSEQ multiplex PCR; TCRdb's copy has only in-frame clones and lacks some. The sample has 45,000 to 50,000 clones; around 89% are singletons. The source was CD4+ or CD8+ T cells sorted from blood, collected in a trial of the OX40 agonist ivuxolimab. These receptors were taken from an adult with an advanced solid tumor such as melanoma, head and neck, liver or kidney cancer. CDR3s include the opening cysteine and the closing phenylalanine or tryptophan. A D gene is named only where the DNA matches it firmly. Only part of the rows carry a size: once, few, many, or a class if the clone is expanded.

TRBJ2-7 - - TRBV5-6 TGTGCCAGCAGCGTCGCGGGGGCTTACGAGCAGTACTTC CASSVAGAYEQYF
TRBJ2-5 - - TRBV9 TGTGCCAGCAGCGCCGCCGGGGAAGAGACCCAGTACTTC CASSAAGEETQYF
TRBJ2-1 - TRBD2 TRBV13 TGTGCCAGCAGCTCCCAGCAGGGACTAGCGGGGGGTTCCTACAATGAGCAGTTCTTC CASSSQQGLAGGSYNEQFF
TRBJ2-7 - - TRBV7-9 TGTGCCAGCAGCGTCAGTGCCCACGAGCAGTACTTC CASSVSAHEQYF
TRBJ2-7 - TRBD2 TRBV19 TGTGCCAGTAGTCCTGGACTAGCGGGCTTCGAGCAGTACTTC CASSPGLAGFEQYF
TRBJ2-7 once - TRBV7-9 TGTGCCAGCAGCCCCTCATCATCCTTTCCCGAGCAGTACTTC CASSPSSSFPEQYF
TRBJ2-5 - - TRBV2 TGTGCCAGCAGTGAGGGAGCCATCGCCCCAGGGGAGCAGTACTTC CASSEGAIAPGEQYF
TRBJ1-5 - - TRBV28 TGTGCCAGCAGTTTTTCGGTTGGTAGCAATCAGCCCCAGCATTTT CASSFSVGSNQPQHF
TRBJ1-2 - TRBD1 TRBV19 TGTGCCAGTAGTATGGGACAGGGGATCTATGGCTACACCTTC CASSMGQGIYGYTF
TRBJ2-7 - TRBD2 TRBV27 TGTGCCAGCCGGGGGGGGAGCGCCTACGAGCAGTACTTC CASRGGSAYEQYF
TRBJ2-7 - TRBD1 TRBV30 TGTGCCGGCAACTCTCGGGACAGGGCATTTTACGAGCAGTACTTC CAGNSRDRAFYEQYF
TRBJ2-1 - - TRBV7-2 TGTGCCAGCAGCTCCCGGCTAGCGTCTCGATCCTACAATGAGCAGTTCTTC CASSSRLASRSYNEQFF
TRBJ1-1 once - TRBV5-6 TGTGCCAGCAGCTTTTCTGCAGGGGTTAGGGGGAACACTGAAGCTTTCTTT CASSFSAGVRGNTEAFF
TRBJ2-1 - TRBD1 TRBV9 TGTGCCAGCAGCGTATCAGGGGGTGTCTACAATGAGCAGTTCTTC CASSVSGGVYNEQFF
TRBJ1-5 - - TRBV19 TGTGCCAGTAACGGGCCCTACAATCAGCCCCAGCATTTT CASNGPYNQPQHF
TRBJ2-1 - - TRBV2 TGTGCCCTCGGAGGGGGGGGGTACAATGAGCAGTTCTTC CALGGGGYNEQFF
TRBJ2-2 - - TRBV6-6 TGTGCCAGCAGTTACGGGGCGAACACCGGGGAGCTGTTTTTT CASSYGANTGELFF
TRBJ2-3 - - TRBV9 TGTGCCAGCAGCCTCGCCCCCTGGGATACGCAGTATTTT CASSLAPWDTQYF
TRBJ2-5 - - TRBV28 TGTGCCAGCACCCCACTGGCGGCGTACCAAGAGACCCAGTACTTC CASTPLAAYQETQYF
TRBJ1-2 - - TRBV15 TGTGCCACCAGCGCCCGGGACCTCAATGGCTACACCTTC CATSARDLNGYTF
TRBJ2-7 - TRBD1 TRBV5-4 TGTGCCAGCAGCTTGATTGGGACAGGCGCCTACGAGCAGTACTTC CASSLIGTGAYEQYF
TRBJ2-7 - - TRBV27 TGTGCCAGCAGTTTCGGTCAGACCTACGAGCAGTACTTC CASSFGQTYEQYF
TRBJ2-1 - - TRBV7-7 TGTGCCAGCAGCTTAGCGCCGGGGGCGATATACAATGAGCAGTTCTTC CASSLAPGAIYNEQFF
TRBJ1-1 - TRBD1 TRBV7-9 TGTGCCAGCAGCTCAGGGGGCTACACGAGGGAGAGGGCTTTCTTT CASSSGGYTRERAFF
TRBJ1-6 - - TRBV27 TGTGCCAGCAGTTTGACGCATGGGAGCTCCTATAATTCACCCCTCCACTTT CASSLTHGSSYNSPLHF
TRBJ2-5 - TRBD1 TRBV28 TGTGCCAGCAGTTTCCCCCCGTCGTCGGACAGGGGAAAACAAGAGACCCAGTACTTC CASSFPPSSDRGKQETQYF
TRBJ2-2 - - TRBV7-9 TGTGCCAGCACTCGAGAGGGCCTGGCCGCAGGCGGGGAGCTGTTTTTT CASTREGLAAGGELFF
TRBJ1-5 - - TRBV19 TGTGCCAGTAAGGACGGCTATAGCAATCAGCCCCAGCATTTT CASKDGYSNQPQHF